The subject of this entry is one T cell receptor beta chain. The CDR3 is made up of 14 amino acids. The V gene's germline CDR1 is MNHEY and CDR2 SMNVEV (reference sequence). Trimming took 6 bases from V and 11 from J, leaving 21 bases between them. The data stem from a study of technical replicates of blood from a handful of donors. The table came from immunoSEQ multiplex PCR; TCRdb's copy has only in-frame clones and leaves some out. The repertoire holds over 65,000 clones, with 94% as singletons. The chain combines TRBV27 with TRBJ2-3; the D gene is possibly TRBD1 (6 bases). The source material was T cells isolated from PBMCs. The origin of this receptor is a human donor in good health. The CDR3 DNA sequence: TGTGCCAGCAGACAAACACGAACAGGGCTCTTGCAGTATTTT. As protein: CASRQTRTGLLQYF.